The 26 T cell receptor beta chains reported below all come from one sample, sequenced in a study of T-cell memory formation after mild COVID-19. TCRdb analysed the 5' RACE reads with MiXCR anew, one entry per CDR3 protein. The table shows about 210,000 distinct CDR3 sequences, with more than 9% occurring only once. Sequencing was performed on PBMCs or a T cell subset sorted from them (not recorded which). The receptor source for this set is a man younger than 35 who had mild COVID-19 (a few samples of this study predate the infection). Cell type and time point are not known.

J is TRBJ2-3 and V is TRBV9, with TRBD2 matching 11 bases. After removal of 3 bases from V and 6 bases from J, the junction contained 9 bases not matched to a gene. The length of the CDR3 is 16 residues. Germline CDR1 and CDR2: SGDLS and YYNGEE. Here the CDR3 reads CASSAMTSGAADTQYF. The CDR3 nucleotides read TGTGCCAGCAGCGCTATGACTAGCGGGGCAGCGGATACGCAGTATTTT.

This clonotype occurred a few times. The V gene is TRBV4-3, the J gene TRBJ1-5; no firm D call. Looked up from germline, CDR1 is LGHNA and CDR2 is YSLEER. Trimming left V 0 bases short and J 5 bases short, with 11 bases between. This CDR3 contains 15 residues. The chain's CDR3 is CASSQDLGLDQPQHF. CDR3 coding DNA: TGCGCCAGCAGCCAAGACTTGGGCCTCGATCAGCCCCAGCATTTT.

There are a few counts of this clonotype. The V gene is TRBV7-9, the J gene TRBJ2-5; D is uncertain. Germline V gene data show CDR1 as SEHNR and CDR2 as FQNEAQ (reference sequence). Between the trimmed V and J ends, which lost 3 bases and 5 bases, there was a span of 10 bases. This CDR3 region has 13 residues. The chain's CDR3 is CASSFSHWETQYF. CDR3 DNA: TGTGCCAGCAGCTTTTCGCACTGGGAGACCCAGTACTTC. Drawing the rest from reference TRBV7-9 and TRBJ2-5, the complete variable domain is DTGVSQNPRHKITKRGQNVTFRCDPISEHNRLYWYRQTLGQGPEFLTYFQNEAQLEKSRLLSDRFSAERPKGSFSTLEIQRTEQGDSAMYLCASSFSHWETQYFGPGTRLLVL.

This clonotype was recorded a few times. The V gene is TRBV20-1, the J gene TRBJ2-2; 7 bases map to TRBD2. The J segment lost 5 bases and the V segment lost 2 bases, leaving 8 bases of the junction unmatched. Per the germline V gene, CDR1 is DFQATT and CDR2 is SNEGSKA (reference sequence). The CDR3 contains 15 residues. CDR3 coding DNA: TGCAGTGCTAGACCCCCGGGGAGGGTTACCGGGGAGCTGTTTTTT. Its protein is CSARPPGRVTGELFF.

This clonotype was detected many times. The V gene is TRBV7-2, the J gene TRBJ2-1; 7 nucleotides match TRBD1. This CDR3 is built from 15 residues. V was clipped by 4 bases and J by 5 bases; unmatched bases: 8. CDR1 is SGHTA, CDR2 FQGNSA, per germline. CDR3 protein: CASSSDREPHNEQFF. DNA of the CDR3: TGTGCCAGCAGCTCCGACAGGGAGCCCCACAATGAGCAGTTCTTC. Full variable domain (missing parts from reference TRBV7-2 and TRBJ2-1): GAGVSQSPSNKVTEKGKDVELRCDPISGHTALYWYRQSLGQGLEFLIYFQGNSAPDKSGLPSDRFSAERTGGSVSTLTIQRTQQEDSAVYLCASSSDREPHNEQFFGPGTRLTVL.

The chain combines TRBV9 with TRBJ2-3; D remains unclear. V was cut by 0 bases and J by 6 bases, with 5 bases left in between. This CDR3 comprises 12 residues. Germline V gene sequence: CDR1 SGDLS, CDR2 YYNGEE. This CDR3 is CASSVDEDTQYF. CDR3 nucleotides: TGTGCCAGCAGCGTAGATGAGGATACGCAGTATTTT. The full variable domain, rest sourced from reference TRBV9 and TRBJ2-3, is DSGVTQTPKHLITATGQRVTLRCSPRSGDLSVYWYQQSLDQGLQFLIQYYNGEERAKGNILERFSAQQFPDLHSELNLSSLELGDSALYFCASSVDEDTQYFGPGTRLTVL.

The chain uses TRBV28 and TRBJ2-3; the match to TRBD1 covers 7 bases. The J segment lost 2 bases and the V segment lost 8 bases, leaving 10 bases of the junction unmatched. Per germline, CDR1 MDHEN and CDR2 SYDVKM. The CDR3 consists of 15 residues. CDR3 DNA sequence: TGTGCCAGCGGACCCGACAGGGCCCACACAGATACGCAGTATTTT. Translating it yields CASGPDRAHTDTQYF.

This clonotype was picked up a small number of times. V usage is TRBV7-6 and J usage is TRBJ2-2, with D possibly TRBD2 on 5 matching bases. The length of the CDR3 is 14 residues. The germline CDR1 and CDR2 sequences are SGHVS and FNYEAQ. Trimming shortened V by 9 bases and J by 5 bases, and 16 bases separated the two germline ends. The DNA for the CDR3 is TGTGCCAGTACCCTGGTCCGGGGAACCGGGGAGCTGTTTTTT. It yields the protein CASTLVRGTGELFF.

This chain connects TRBV5-1 to TRBJ1-1; D possibly corresponds to TRBD1 (6 bases). The germline V and J ends were trimmed by 4 bases and 2 bases, with 15 bases remaining between them. The V gene's germline CDR1 is SGHRS and CDR2 YFSETQ. The CDR3 has 15 amino acids. CDR3 nucleotide sequence: TGCGCCAGCAGCGGCGGGGGGGCAAGAAACACTGAAGCTTTCTTT. Amino acid sequence: CASSGGGARNTEAFF.

This clonotype has at least ten counts. The genes are TRBV10-1 and TRBJ2-1; D perhaps matches TRBD1 (5 bases). The CDR3 totals 12 residues. Germline loops: CDR1 WNHNN, CDR2 SYGVQD (reference sequence). V lost 10 bases and J 3 bases, leaving 10 bases between the germline ends. The chain's CDR3 is CATATDYNEQFF. The CDR3 coding sequence is TGCGCCACCGCGACAGACTACAATGAGCAGTTCTTC.

This clonotype has a handful of counts. The genes are TRBV3-1 and TRBJ1-6; the D is unclear. CDR3 size: 14 residues. With 4 bases removed from V and 0 bases from J, the gap between germline ends came to 4 bases. CDR1 is LGHDT and CDR2 is YNNKEL in the germline V gene (reference sequence). The DNA for the CDR3 is TGTGCCAGCAGCCGGCGCTCCTATAATTCACCCCTCCACTTT. Its protein is CASSRRSYNSPLHF.

This sequence joins TRBV5-1 and TRBJ1-1, with D tentatively TRBD1 (5 bases). The V and J ends lost 4 bases and 6 bases respectively, with 16 bases between them. The CDR3 runs to 14 residues. Germline lookup yields CDR1 SGHRS and CDR2 YFSETQ. In nucleotides, the CDR3 is TGCGCCAGCAGCGGACAAGGGGTGGTCCCTGAAGCTTTCTTT. As protein: CASSGQGVVPEAFF. The entire variable domain, with the rest obtained from reference TRBV5-1 and TRBJ1-1, is as follows: KAGVTQTPRYLIKTRGQQVTLSCSPISGHRSVSWYQQTPGQGLQFLFEYFSETQRNKGNFPGRFSGRQFSNSRSEMNVSTLELGDSALYLCASSGQGVVPEAFFGQGTRLTVV.

The rearrangement uses TRBV7-2 and TRBJ2-7, with a weak D call TRBD2 (6 bases). The CDR3 covers 14 residues. V lost 1 base, J lost 0 bases, and 7 bases lay in between. CDR1 is SGHTA and CDR2 is FQGNSA in the germline V gene. This chain's CDR3 is CASSLGGDSYEQYF. Here the CDR3 DNA reads TGTGCCAGCAGCTTAGGCGGGGACTCCTACGAGCAGTACTTC.

V gene TRBV11-2 combines with J gene TRBJ2-4; no definite D call. With 5 bases removed from V and 10 bases from J, the gap between germline ends came to 21 bases. CDR1 and CDR2 from the germline V gene are SGHAT and FQNNGV. The CDR3 is 15 amino acids. CDR3 DNA sequence: TGTGCCAGCAGCCACCGCCAGGAATCGTATAAAATTCAGTACTTC. This sequence encodes CASSHRQESYKIQYF.

The chain links TRBV5-6 to TRBJ1-1; D not resolved. The V end lost 0 bases, the J end lost 0 bases, and 9 bases lay between the germline ends. The CDR3 has 15 residues. Per germline, CDR1 SGHDT and CDR2 YYEEEE. The CDR3 protein is CASSLGPAMNTEAFF. The CDR3 DNA is TGTGCCAGCAGCTTGGGGCCGGCGATGAACACTGAAGCTTTCTTT. Drawing the rest from reference TRBV5-6 and TRBJ1-1, the complete variable domain is DAGVTQSPTHLIKTRGQQVTLRCSPKSGHDTVSWYQQALGQGPQFIFQYYEEEERQRGNFPDRFSGHQFPNYSSELNVNALLLGDSALYLCASSLGPAMNTEAFFGQGTRLTVV.

This clonotype was detected only a few times. V gene TRBV18 combines with J gene TRBJ2-6; weak D call: TRBD1 (5 bases). With 4 bases removed from V and 1 base from J, the gap between germline ends came to 11 bases. This CDR3 spans 16 amino acids. CDR1 and CDR2 (germline): KGHSH, LQKENI. The CDR3 nucleotides are TGTGCCAGCTCACTTGCTCAGGGATCTGGGGCCAACGTCCTGACTTTC. This gives the protein CASSLAQGSGANVLTF.

This clonotype was seen a few times. This chain connects TRBV10-3 to TRBJ1-2; D is unclear. Trimming shortened V by 7 bases and J by 1 base, and 16 bases separated the two germline ends. This CDR3 comprises 15 residues. Germline CDR1 reads ENHRY; CDR2 reads SYGVKD. This CDR3 is CAINTLAQDNYGYTF. As DNA, the CDR3 is TGTGCCATCAACACACTGGCCCAGGATAACTATGGCTACACCTTC.

This clonotype was seen a few times. The chain recombines TRBV7-9 with TRBJ2-1; D might be TRBD2 (6 bases). The germline V and J ends were trimmed by 1 base and 11 bases, with 15 bases remaining between them. CDR3 length: 14 amino acids. CDR1 SEHNR and CDR2 FQNEAQ come from the germline V gene (reference sequence). This CDR3 reads CASSLVGTPNQQFF. In DNA form, the CDR3 reads TGTGCCAGCAGCTTAGTGGGGACTCCCAACCAGCAGTTCTTC. Variable domain in full (rest from reference TRBV7-9 and TRBJ2-1): DTGVSQNPRHKITKRGQNVTFRCDPISEHNRLYWYRQTLGQGPEFLTYFQNEAQLEKSRLLSDRFSAERPKGSFSTLEIQRTEQGDSAMYLCASSLVGTPNQQFFGPGTRLTVL.

This clonotype came up a few times. This chain links TRBV6-6 with TRBJ1-2, with 11 bases aligning to TRBD1. The CDR3 has 13 amino acids. Losses at the gene ends were 11 bases for V and 2 bases for J; bases not matched to a gene: 4. Germline CDR1 MNHNY, CDR2 SVGAGI (reference sequence). The CDR3 coding sequence is TGTGCCGGACGGGACAGGGGGAACTATGGCTACACCTTC. Amino acids: CAGRDRGNYGYTF.

The CDR3 nucleotides read TGTGCCAGCACCAGGACAGGGGGGGCGAACACCGGGGAGCTGTTTTTT. As protein: CASTRTGGANTGELFF. The chain links TRBV6-5 to TRBJ2-2; 10 bases align to TRBD1. Trimming at V came to 7 bases and at J to 0 bases, leaving 5 bases not matched to a gene. This CDR3 spans 16 amino acids. Germline assignment: CDR1 MNHEY and CDR2 SVGAGI.

The V gene is TRBV19, the J gene TRBJ1-2, with TRBD1 matching 10 bases. V dropped 6 bases and J dropped 8; count of bases not matched to a gene: 3. CDR1 LNHDA and CDR2 SQIVND come from the germline V gene (reference sequence). This CDR3 has 12 amino acids. CDR3 nucleotides: TGTGCCAGTAGCGACAGGGGGCACGGCTACACCTTC. Its protein is CASSDRGHGYTF.

The genes are TRBV7-3 and TRBJ2-1; D is possibly TRBD2 (6 bases). CDR1 and CDR2 (germline): SGHTA, FQGTGA. Trimming cost V 5 bases and J 1 base, with 12 bases left between them. This CDR3 has 15 residues. CDR3 in amino acids: CASSTQAGSYNEQFF. CDR3 DNA: TGTGCCAGCAGCACTCAAGCGGGTTCCTACAATGAGCAGTTCTTC.

This clonotype was detected ten times or more. This chain joins TRBV7-2 and TRBJ2-5; a possible D gene is TRBD2 (6 bases). Germline values: CDR1 SGHTA, CDR2 FQGNSA. With 3 bases removed from V and 5 bases from J, the gap between germline ends came to 10 bases. The CDR3 contains 13 residues. DNA of the CDR3: TGTGCCAGCAGCTTGACTAGTCTGGAGACCCAGTACTTC. Its protein product is CASSLTSLETQYF.

V and J are TRBV19 and TRBJ2-7; TRBD1 agrees at 9 bases. Germline V gene data show CDR1 as LNHDA and CDR2 as SQIVND (reference sequence). The CDR3 consists of 13 residues. The V segment lost 5 bases and the J segment 7 bases; nucleotides outside the gene matches: 6. The CDR3 DNA reads as TGTGCCAGTAGTCGGGACAGGGCCGGGGAGCAGTACGTC. Translation: CASSRDRAGEQYV.

This clonotype showed up just a few times. V usage is TRBV15 and J usage is TRBJ2-7; the D is unclear. Deletions cut 0 bases from V and 2 bases from J, with 11 bases between. CDR3 length: 15 amino acids. CDR1 and CDR2 from the germline V gene are LNHNV and YYDKDF (reference sequence). This CDR3 reads CATSRDLPDPYEQYF. In DNA, the CDR3 is TGTGCCACCAGCAGAGATCTTCCGGACCCCTACGAGCAGTACTTC.

This clonotype was found a few times. The chain combines TRBV9 with TRBJ2-3; 7 nucleotides agree with TRBD2. V trimming: 3 bases; J trimming: 6 bases; junction bases outside the gene matches: 10. There are 15 residues in the CDR3. Germline CDR1 and CDR2: SGDLS and YYNGEE. The CDR3 bases are TGTGCCAGCAGCGCGAGCGGGGAACTCACGGATACGCAGTATTTT. This translates into CASSASGELTDTQYF.